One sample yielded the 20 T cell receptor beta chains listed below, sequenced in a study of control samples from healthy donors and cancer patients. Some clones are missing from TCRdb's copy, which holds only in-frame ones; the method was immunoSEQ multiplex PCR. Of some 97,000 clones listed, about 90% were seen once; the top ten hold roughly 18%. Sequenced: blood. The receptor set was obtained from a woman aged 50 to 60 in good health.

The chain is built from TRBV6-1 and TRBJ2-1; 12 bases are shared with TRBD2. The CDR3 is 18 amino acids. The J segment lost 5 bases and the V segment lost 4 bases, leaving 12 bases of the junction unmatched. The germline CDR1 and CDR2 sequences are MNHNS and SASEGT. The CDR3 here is CASSVGRLAGGPHNEQFF. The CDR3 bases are TGTGCCAGCAGTGTAGGGCGCCTAGCGGGAGGGCCCCACAATGAGCAGTTCTTC.

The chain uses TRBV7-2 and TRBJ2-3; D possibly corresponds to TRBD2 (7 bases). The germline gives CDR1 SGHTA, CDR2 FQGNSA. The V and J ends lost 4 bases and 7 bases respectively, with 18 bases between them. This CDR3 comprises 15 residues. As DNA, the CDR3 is TGTGCCAGCAGCTCACGGGGGGCCGGGCAAAATACGCAGTATTTT. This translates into CASSSRGAGQNTQYF.

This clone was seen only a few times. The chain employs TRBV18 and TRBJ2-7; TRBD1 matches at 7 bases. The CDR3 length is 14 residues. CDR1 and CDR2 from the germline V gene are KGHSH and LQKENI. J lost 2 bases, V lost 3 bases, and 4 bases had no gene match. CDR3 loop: CASSPRTGAYEQYV. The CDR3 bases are TGTGCCAGCTCACCCCGAACAGGGGCCTACGAGCAGTACGTC.

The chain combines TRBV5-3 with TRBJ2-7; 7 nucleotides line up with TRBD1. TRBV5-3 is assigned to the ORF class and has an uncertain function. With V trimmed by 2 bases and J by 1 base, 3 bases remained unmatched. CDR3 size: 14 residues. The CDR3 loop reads CARSFTDRSYEQYF. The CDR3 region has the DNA TGTGCCAGAAGCTTTACGGACAGGTCCTACGAGCAGTACTTC.

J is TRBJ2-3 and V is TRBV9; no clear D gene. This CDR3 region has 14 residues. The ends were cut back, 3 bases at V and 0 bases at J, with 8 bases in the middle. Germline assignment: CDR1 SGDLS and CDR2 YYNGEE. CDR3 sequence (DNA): TGTGCCAGCAGCGAGGCCCCTAGCACAGATACGCAGTATTTT. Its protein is CASSEAPSTDTQYF.

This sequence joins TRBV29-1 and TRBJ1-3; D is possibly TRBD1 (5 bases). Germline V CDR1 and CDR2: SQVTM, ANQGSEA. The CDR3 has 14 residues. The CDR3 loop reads CSGGFGSSGNTIYF. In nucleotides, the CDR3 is TGCAGTGGGGGGTTTGGGAGCTCTGGAAACACCATATATTTT. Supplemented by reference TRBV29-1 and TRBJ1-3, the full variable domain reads SAVISQKPSRDICQRGTSLTIQCQVDSQVTMMFWYRQQPGQSLTLIATANQGSEATYESGFVIDKFPISRPNLTFSTLTVSNMSPEDSSIYLCSGGFGSSGNTIYFGEGSWLTVV.

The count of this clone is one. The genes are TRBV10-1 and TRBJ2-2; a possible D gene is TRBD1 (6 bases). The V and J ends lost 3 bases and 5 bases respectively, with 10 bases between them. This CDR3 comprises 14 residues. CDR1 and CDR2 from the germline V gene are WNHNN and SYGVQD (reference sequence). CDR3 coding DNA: TGCGCCAGCAGTGAAAACAGGGTAACCGGGGAGCTGTTTTTT. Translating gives CASSENRVTGELFF.

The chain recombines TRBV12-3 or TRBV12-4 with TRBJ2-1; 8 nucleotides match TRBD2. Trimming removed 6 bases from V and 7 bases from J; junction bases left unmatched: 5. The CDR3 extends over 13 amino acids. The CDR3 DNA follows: TGTGCCAGCAGACTGGCGGGGGGAAATGAGCAGTTCTTC. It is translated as CASRLAGGNEQFF.

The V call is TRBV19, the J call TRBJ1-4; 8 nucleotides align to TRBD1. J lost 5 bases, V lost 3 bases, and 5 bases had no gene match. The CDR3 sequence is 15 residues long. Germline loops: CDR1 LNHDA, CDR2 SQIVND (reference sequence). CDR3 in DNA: TGTGCCAGTAGTATCAGAGACAGGGGAAATGAAAAACTGTTTTTT. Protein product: CASSIRDRGNEKLFF.

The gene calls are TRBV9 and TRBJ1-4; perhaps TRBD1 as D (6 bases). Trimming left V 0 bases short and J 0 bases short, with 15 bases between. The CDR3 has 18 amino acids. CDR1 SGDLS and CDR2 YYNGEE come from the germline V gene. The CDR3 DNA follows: TGTGCCAGCAGCGTAGAAAAGGAGGGGGGGACAACTAATGAAAAACTGTTTTTT. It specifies CASSVEKEGGTTNEKLFF.

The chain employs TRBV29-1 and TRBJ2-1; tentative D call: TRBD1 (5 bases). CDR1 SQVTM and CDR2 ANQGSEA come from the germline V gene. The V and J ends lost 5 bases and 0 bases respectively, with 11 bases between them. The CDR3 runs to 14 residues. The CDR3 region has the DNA TGCAGCGTTTCAGGGTGGGGCTCCTACAATGAGCAGTTCTTC. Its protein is CSVSGWGSYNEQFF.

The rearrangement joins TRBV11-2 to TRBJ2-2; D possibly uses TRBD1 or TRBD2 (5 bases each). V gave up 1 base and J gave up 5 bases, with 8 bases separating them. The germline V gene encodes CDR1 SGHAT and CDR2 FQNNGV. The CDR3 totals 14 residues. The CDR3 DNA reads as TGTGCCAGCAGCTTAGTCTGGGGGACCGGGGAGCTGTTTTTT. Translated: CASSLVWGTGELFF.

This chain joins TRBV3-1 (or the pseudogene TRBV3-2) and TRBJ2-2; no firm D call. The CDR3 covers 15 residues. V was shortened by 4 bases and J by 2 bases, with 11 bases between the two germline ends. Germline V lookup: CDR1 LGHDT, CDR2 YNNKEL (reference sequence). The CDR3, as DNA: TGTGCCAGCAGCCGCAAAGCCAGCAACACCGGGGAGCTGTTTTTT. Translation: CASSRKASNTGELFF.

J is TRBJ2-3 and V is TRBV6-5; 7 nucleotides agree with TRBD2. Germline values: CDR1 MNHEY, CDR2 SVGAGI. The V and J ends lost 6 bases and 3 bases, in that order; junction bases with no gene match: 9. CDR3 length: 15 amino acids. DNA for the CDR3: TGTGCCAGCAGCCGAGGACTAGTAGGTACAGATACGCAGTATTTT. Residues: CASSRGLVGTDTQYF.

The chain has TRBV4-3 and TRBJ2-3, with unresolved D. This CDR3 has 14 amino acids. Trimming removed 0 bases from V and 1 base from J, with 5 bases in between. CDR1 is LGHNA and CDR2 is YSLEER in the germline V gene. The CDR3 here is CASSQEDRTDTQYF. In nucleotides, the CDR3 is TGCGCCAGCAGCCAAGAGGACCGCACAGATACGCAGTATTTT.

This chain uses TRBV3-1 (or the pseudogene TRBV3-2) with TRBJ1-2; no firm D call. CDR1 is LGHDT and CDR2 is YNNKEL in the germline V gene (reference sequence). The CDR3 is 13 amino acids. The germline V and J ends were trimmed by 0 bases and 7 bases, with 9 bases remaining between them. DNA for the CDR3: TGTGCCAGCAGCCAAGATCTCCGGGCTGGCTACACCTTC. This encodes CASSQDLRAGYTF.

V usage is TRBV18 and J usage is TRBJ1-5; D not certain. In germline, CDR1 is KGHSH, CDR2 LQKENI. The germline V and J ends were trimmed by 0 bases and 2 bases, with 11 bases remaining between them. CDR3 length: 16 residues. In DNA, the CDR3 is TGTGCCAGCTCACCACCACAACCGGCGGGCAATCAGCCCCAGCATTTT. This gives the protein CASSPPQPAGNQPQHF.

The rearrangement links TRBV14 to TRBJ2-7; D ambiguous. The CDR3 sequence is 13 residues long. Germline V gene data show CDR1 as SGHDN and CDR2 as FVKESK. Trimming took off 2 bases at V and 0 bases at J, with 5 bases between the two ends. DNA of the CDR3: TGTGCCAGCAGCCAACCGAACTCCTACGAGCAGTACTTC. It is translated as CASSQPNSYEQYF.

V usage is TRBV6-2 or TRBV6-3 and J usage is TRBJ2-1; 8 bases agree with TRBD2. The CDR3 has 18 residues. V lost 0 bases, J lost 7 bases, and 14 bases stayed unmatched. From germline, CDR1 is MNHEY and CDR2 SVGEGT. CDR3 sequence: CASSYSRALGTRRNEQFF. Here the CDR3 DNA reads TGTGCCAGCAGTTACTCGAGGGCGTTAGGGACTAGAAGGAATGAGCAGTTCTTC.

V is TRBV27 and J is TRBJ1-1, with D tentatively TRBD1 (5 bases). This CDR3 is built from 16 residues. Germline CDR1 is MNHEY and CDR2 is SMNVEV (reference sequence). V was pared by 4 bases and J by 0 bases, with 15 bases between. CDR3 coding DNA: TGTGCCAGCAGTTCTTGGGGCTACAAAATGAACACTGAAGCTTTCTTT. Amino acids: CASSSWGYKMNTEAFF.